The T cell receptor beta chain under discussion was sequenced for a study of OX40 agonist ivuxolimab in advanced cancers. Only in-frame clones appear in the TCRdb table, and some are missing; sequencing was by immunoSEQ multiplex PCR. Among 60,000 or so clones, approximately 81% were seen once, and the ten largest hold approximately 0.49%. The CDR3 runs 17 residues. Per germline, CDR1 SGHRS and CDR2 YFSETQ. The V end lost 6 bases, the J end lost 4 bases, and 25 bases lay between the germline ends. The specimen comprised CD4+ or CD8+ T cells sorted from blood, sampled in a trial of the OX40 agonist ivuxolimab. The origin of this receptor is an adult with an advanced solid tumor such as melanoma, head and neck, liver or kidney cancer. V usage is TRBV5-1 and J usage is TRBJ1-1; D perhaps matches TRBD1 (5 bases). In DNA form, the CDR3 reads TGCGCCAGCAATAACGGGGGAGGGGAGGAGTGGGGCACTGAAGCTTTCTTT. Translation: CASNNGGGEEWGTEAFF.